What follows are 22 T cell receptor beta chains derived from one specimen sequenced in a study of blood T cell repertoires in COVID-19. Sequencing used immunoSEQ multiplex PCR; TCRdb keeps in-frame clones, though not all of them. The data hold around 72,000 clones, with more than 75% observed a single time. The sequenced material came from peripheral blood. These receptor sequences come from a human donor in a cohort sampled during active COVID-19.

J is TRBJ2-7 and V is TRBV19; a weak D match, TRBD1 (6 bases). V lost 6 bases to trimming and J lost 2 bases, with 14 bases between them. This CDR3 is 14 amino acids long. Germline CDR1 reads LNHDA; CDR2 reads SQIVND (reference sequence). Here the CDR3 DNA reads TGTGCCAGTAGCCTCGGTGGGGGCCCCTACGAGCAGTACTTC. Translating gives CASSLGGGPYEQYF.

This clone was observed once. The V call is TRBV18, the J call TRBJ1-2, with D perhaps TRBD1 (6 bases). The CDR3 contains 14 residues. Germline loops: CDR1 KGHSH, CDR2 LQKENI. V lost 6 bases, J lost 0 bases, and 11 bases lay in between. The CDR3 DNA follows: TGTGCCAGCTCCACGACAGGTCCTAACTATGGCTACACCTTC. Its translation: CASSTTGPNYGYTF.

The chain couples TRBV7-3 to TRBJ2-2; no definite D call. Trimming removed 2 bases at V and 7 bases at J, with 11 bases between. Germline V gene data show CDR1 as SGHTA and CDR2 as FQGTGA. This CDR3 is built from 14 residues. The CDR3, as DNA: TGTGCCAGCAGCTTAGGTGCTACCGGCGGGGAGCTGTTTTTT. This translates into CASSLGATGGELFF.

The chain employs TRBV29-1 and TRBJ2-5; TRBD1 matches at 9 bases. The length of the CDR3 is 13 residues. Germline V lookup: CDR1 SQVTM, CDR2 ANQGSEA. The junction had 4 bases not matched to a gene; V was cut back by 4 bases and J by 4 bases. The CDR3 loop reads CSVVRDRAETQYF. The CDR3 DNA reads as TGCAGCGTTGTCCGGGACAGGGCAGAGACCCAGTACTTC.

V and J are TRBV5-1 and TRBJ1-1, with D perhaps matching TRBD1 (5 bases). This CDR3 region has 14 residues. Germline lookup yields CDR1 SGHRS and CDR2 YFSETQ. Trimming removed 0 bases from V and 4 bases from J, with 10 bases in between. CDR3 amino acids: CASSLAGGGTEAFF. The CDR3 region has the DNA TGCGCCAGCAGCTTGGCCGGGGGAGGCACTGAAGCTTTCTTT.

The V gene is TRBV19, the J gene TRBJ1-4; 9 bases match TRBD1. V gave up 4 bases and J gave up 3 bases; unmatched junction bases: 9. The germline V gene encodes CDR1 LNHDA and CDR2 SQIVND (reference sequence). This CDR3 region has 17 residues. The CDR3 is CASSRGTGNLANEKLFF. DNA of the CDR3: TGTGCCAGTAGTAGAGGGACAGGGAATTTGGCTAATGAAAAACTGTTTTTT.

The V and J genes are TRBV6-5 and TRBJ2-7, with 8 bases that match TRBD1. CDR1 is MNHEY and CDR2 is SVGAGI in the germline V gene. The trim removed 6 bases at V and 0 bases at J, leaving 4 bases unmatched. The length of the CDR3 is 14 residues. In DNA, the CDR3 is TGTGCCAGCAGACCGACAGGGGCCTCCTACGAGCAGTACTTC. It specifies CASRPTGASYEQYF.

The chain is built from TRBV28 and TRBJ2-5; D remains ambiguous. The V end was cut by 3 bases, the J end by 8 bases, with 10 bases between. The CDR3 covers 12 residues. Germline values: CDR1 MDHEN, CDR2 SYDVKM. CDR3 nucleotide sequence: TGTGCCAGCAGTTTTAAGTCGAGAACCCAGTACTTC. It codes for CASSFKSRTQYF. Full variable domain (outside the CDR3, taken from reference TRBV28 and TRBJ2-5): DVKVTQSSRYLVKRTGEKVFLECVQDMDHENMFWYRQDPGLGLRLIYFSYDVKMKEKGDIPEGYSVSREKKERFSLILESASTNQTSMYLCASSFKSRTQYFGPGTRLLVL.

Regarding this clone: Compared with germline, one end of the junction differs, possibly owing to a read error. This chain links TRBV5-7 with TRBJ1-3, with D unclear. TRBV5-7 carries the ORF label, with uncertain function. The CDR3 runs to 17 residues. CDR3 nucleotides: TGTGCCAGCAGTTTGGCCCCCCCTGCTCGGTTCCGAAACACCATATATTTT. Protein sequence: CASSLAPPARFRNTIYF.

A single count supports this clone. In nucleotides, the CDR3 is TGTGCCAGCAGCTTCAGGGGGGTGGGAGAGCAGTACTTC. It is translated as CASSFRGVGEQYF. This chain uses TRBV5-6 with TRBJ2-7; TRBD1 is a possible D gene (7 bases). Germline V lookup: CDR1 SGHDT, CDR2 YYEEEE. This CDR3 has 13 residues. The V end lost 2 bases, the J end lost 7 bases, and 13 bases lay between the germline ends.

The chain is built from TRBV30 and TRBJ2-2; D is perhaps TRBD1 (5 bases). Germline CDR1 GTSNPN, CDR2 SVGIG (reference sequence). V lost 0 bases to trimming and J lost 7 bases, with 12 bases between them. The CDR3 length is 14 residues. CDR3 bases: TGTGCCTGGAGTGTAGCGACAAGGGGCGGGGAGCTGTTTTTT. Translating gives CAWSVATRGGELFF.

V is TRBV24-1 and J is TRBJ1-6; TRBD1 agrees at 10 bases. Germline CDR1 KGHDR, CDR2 SFDVKD. The CDR3 is made up of 14 amino acids. J lost 6 bases, V lost 8 bases, and 3 bases had no gene match. The DNA of the CDR3 is TGTGCCACCAAACGGGACAGGGGTAATTCACCCCTCCACTTT. This encodes CATKRDRGNSPLHF.

This clone showed up just a few times. The chain employs TRBV7-2 and TRBJ2-7; 10 bases map to TRBD2. This CDR3 comprises 16 residues. CDR1 is SGHTA and CDR2 is FQGNSA in the germline V gene. V gave up 5 bases and J gave up 5 bases; unmatched junction bases: 12. CDR3 in DNA: TGTGCCAGCAGCCCTAGAGGGCTAGCGGGGGCAGACGAGCAGTACTTC. Protein sequence: CASSPRGLAGADEQYF.

The J gene is TRBJ2-2, the V gene TRBV7-3; 10 nucleotides line up with TRBD1. The CDR3 is 14 amino acids. From germline, CDR1 is SGHTA and CDR2 FQGTGA. V dropped 5 bases and J dropped 4; count of bases not matched to a gene: 1. CDR3 loop: CASSRDRGTGELFF. Here the CDR3 DNA reads TGTGCCAGCAGCCGGGACAGGGGCACCGGGGAGCTGTTTTTT. The whole variable domain, filled in from reference TRBV7-3 and TRBJ2-2, reads GAGVSQTPSNKVTEKGKYVELRCDPISGHTALYWYRQSLGQGPEFLIYFQGTGAADDSGLPNDRFFAVRPEGSVSTLKIQRTERGDSAVYLCASSRDRGTGELFFGEGSRLTVL.

This clone has more than one count but fewer than ten. CDR3: CASSPGVGNQPQHF. DNA for the CDR3: TGTGCCAGCAGCCCAGGGGTTGGCAATCAGCCCCAGCATTTT. V and J are TRBV7-8 and TRBJ1-5, with a possible D match to TRBD1 (6 bases). The CDR3 sequence is 14 residues long. Germline-derived CDR1 and CDR2 are SGHVS and FQNEAQ. Trimming pared 5 bases from V and 2 bases from J, leaving 10 bases between.

The rearrangement joins TRBV6-6 to TRBJ2-7, with 11 bases lining up with TRBD1. Unmatched junction bases numbered 8, after V lost 6 bases and J lost 4 bases. The CDR3 covers 15 residues. Germline V gene lookup returns CDR1 MNHNY and CDR2 SVGAGI (reference sequence). This CDR3 reads CASRLPGQGVYEQYF. In nucleotides, the CDR3 is TGTGCCAGCAGGTTACCGGGACAGGGGGTGTACGAGCAGTACTTC.

The rearrangement links TRBV6-5 to TRBJ1-1; D possibly corresponds to TRBD1 (6 bases). Germline V gene lookup returns CDR1 MNHEY and CDR2 SVGAGI. V lost 4 bases, J lost 1 base, and 10 bases lay in between. This CDR3 is 14 amino acids long. The CDR3 sequence is CASSFDRKNTEAFF. In nucleotides, the CDR3 is TGTGCCAGCAGTTTCGACAGGAAGAACACTGAAGCTTTCTTT.

There are a few counts of this clone. The gene calls are TRBV7-8 and TRBJ2-7; unclear D gene. The CDR3 is 13 amino acids. From germline, CDR1 is SGHVS and CDR2 FQNEAQ. The V end was cut by 1 base, the J end by 2 bases, with 6 bases between. CDR3 sequence: CASSLVSPYEQYF. The CDR3 bases are TGTGCCAGCAGCTTAGTCAGTCCCTACGAGCAGTACTTC. Full variable domain (outside the CDR3, taken from reference TRBV7-8 and TRBJ2-7): GAGVSQSPRYKVAKRGQDVALRCDPISGHVSLFWYQQALGQGPEFLTYFQNEAQLDKSGLPSDRFFAERPEGSVSTLKIQRTQQEDSAVYLCASSLVSPYEQYFGPGTRLTVT.

J is TRBJ1-1 and V is TRBV28; D uncertain. This CDR3 spans 15 amino acids. With 5 bases removed from V and 2 bases from J, the gap between germline ends came to 15 bases. Germline CDR1 reads MDHEN; CDR2 reads SYDVKM. The chain's CDR3 is CASSGPGGGNTEAFF. The CDR3, as DNA: TGTGCCAGCAGTGGCCCGGGTGGCGGAAACACTGAAGCTTTCTTT.

The genes are TRBV5-1 and TRBJ2-7; TRBD2 agrees at 8 bases. Trimming at V came to 4 bases and at J to 6 bases, leaving 12 bases not matched to a gene. The CDR3 contains 15 residues. Germline V gene lookup returns CDR1 SGHRS and CDR2 YFSETQ. This chain's CDR3 is CASSPRGGRTPEQYF. As DNA, the CDR3 is TGCGCCAGCAGCCCCCGGGGGGGGAGGACCCCCGAGCAGTACTTC.

The chain links TRBV5-1 to TRBJ2-7, with TRBD1 matching 8 bases. CDR1 and CDR2 (germline): SGHRS, YFSETQ. Trimming cost V 4 bases and J 3 bases; bases outside gene matches: 12. The CDR3 is 16 residues long. The CDR3 loop is CASSPGQGGLVYEQYF. CDR3 DNA sequence: TGCGCCAGCAGCCCCGGACAGGGCGGTCTAGTCTACGAGCAGTACTTC.

To note about this clone: The DNA is omitted, as the CDR3 cannot be located on it reliably, and the CDR3 follows TCRdb's listing. This CDR3 is CASRLGQVGCGNQPQHF. The V and J genes are TRBV12-2 and TRBJ1-5; TRBD1 is the table's D call and was not checked against the DNA. TRBV12-2 has pseudogene status. The CDR3 is 17 residues long, counting both termini.